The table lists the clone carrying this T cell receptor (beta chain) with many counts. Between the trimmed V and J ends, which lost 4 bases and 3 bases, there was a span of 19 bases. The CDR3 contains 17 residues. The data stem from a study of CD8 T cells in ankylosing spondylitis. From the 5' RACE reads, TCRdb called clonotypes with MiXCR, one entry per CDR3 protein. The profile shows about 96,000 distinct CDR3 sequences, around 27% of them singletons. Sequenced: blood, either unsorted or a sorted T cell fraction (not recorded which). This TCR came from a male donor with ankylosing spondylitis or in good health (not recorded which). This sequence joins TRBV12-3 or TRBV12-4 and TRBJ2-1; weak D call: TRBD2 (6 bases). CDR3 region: CASSSNKEGGIYNEQFF. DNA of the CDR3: TGTGCCAGCAGTTCAAATAAGGAGGGCGGGATCTACAATGAGCAGTTCTTC.